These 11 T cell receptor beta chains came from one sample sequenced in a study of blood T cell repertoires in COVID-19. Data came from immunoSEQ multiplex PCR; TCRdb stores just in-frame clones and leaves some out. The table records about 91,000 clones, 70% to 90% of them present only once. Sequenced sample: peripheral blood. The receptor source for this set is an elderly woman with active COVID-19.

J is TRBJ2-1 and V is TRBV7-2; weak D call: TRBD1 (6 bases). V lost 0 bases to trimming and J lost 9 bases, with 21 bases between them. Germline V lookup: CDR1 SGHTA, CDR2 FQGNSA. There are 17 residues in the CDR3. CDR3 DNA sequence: TGTGCCAGCAGCTTAGCGTATGGCACAGGGTTTATGAGTGAGCAGTTCTTC. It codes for CASSLAYGTGFMSEQFF.

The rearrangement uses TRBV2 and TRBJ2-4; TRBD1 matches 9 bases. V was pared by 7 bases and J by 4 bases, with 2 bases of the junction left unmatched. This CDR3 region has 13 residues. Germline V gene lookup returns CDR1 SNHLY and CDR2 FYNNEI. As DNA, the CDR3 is TGTGCCAGCATGGGGACAGGGAAAAACATTCAGTACTTC. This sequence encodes CASMGTGKNIQYF.

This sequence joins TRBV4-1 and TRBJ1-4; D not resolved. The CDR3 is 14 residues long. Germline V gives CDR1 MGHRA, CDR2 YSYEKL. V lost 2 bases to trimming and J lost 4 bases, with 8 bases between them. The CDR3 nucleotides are TGCGCCAGCAGCCAACGGGAGTTTAATGAAAAACTGTTTTTT. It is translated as CASSQREFNEKLFF.

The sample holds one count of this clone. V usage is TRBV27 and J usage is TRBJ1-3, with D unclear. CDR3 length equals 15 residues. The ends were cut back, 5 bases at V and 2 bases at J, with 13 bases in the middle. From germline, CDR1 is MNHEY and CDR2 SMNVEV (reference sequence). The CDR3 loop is CASSPHLGAGNTIYF. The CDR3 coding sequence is TGTGCCAGCAGTCCCCACTTAGGAGCTGGAAACACCATATATTTT.

CDR3 in amino acids: CASRADRGAYNEQFF. Written as DNA, the CDR3 is TGTGCCAGCAGAGCCGACAGGGGGGCCTACAATGAGCAGTTCTTC. V and J are TRBV2 and TRBJ2-1; 9 bases map to TRBD1. CDR3 length equals 15 residues. With 6 bases clipped from V and 2 bases from J, the junction kept 5 bases outside the gene matches. Germline V gene sequence: CDR1 SNHLY, CDR2 FYNNEI.

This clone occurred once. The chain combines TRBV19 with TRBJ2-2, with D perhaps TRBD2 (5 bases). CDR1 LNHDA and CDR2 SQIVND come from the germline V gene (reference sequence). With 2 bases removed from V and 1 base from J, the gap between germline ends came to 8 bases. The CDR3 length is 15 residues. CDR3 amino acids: CASSISGMNTGELFF. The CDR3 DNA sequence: TGTGCCAGTAGTATATCCGGGATGAACACCGGGGAGCTGTTTTTT.

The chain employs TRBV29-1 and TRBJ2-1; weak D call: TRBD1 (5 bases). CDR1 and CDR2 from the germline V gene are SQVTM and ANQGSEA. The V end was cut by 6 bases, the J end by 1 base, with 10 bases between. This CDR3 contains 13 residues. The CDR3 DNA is TGCAGCGTCAGCCAGGGATCCTACAATGAGCAGTTCTTC. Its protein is CSVSQGSYNEQFF.

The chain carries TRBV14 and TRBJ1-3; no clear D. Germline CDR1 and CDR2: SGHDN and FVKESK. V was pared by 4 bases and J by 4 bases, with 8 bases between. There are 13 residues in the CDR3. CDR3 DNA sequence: TGTGCCAGCAGCCTCCAGGCGGGAAACACCATATATTTT. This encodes CASSLQAGNTIYF.

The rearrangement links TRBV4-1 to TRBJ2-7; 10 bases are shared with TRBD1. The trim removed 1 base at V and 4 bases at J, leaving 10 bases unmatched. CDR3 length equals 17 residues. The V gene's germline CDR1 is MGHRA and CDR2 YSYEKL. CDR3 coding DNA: TGCGCCAGCAGCCAAGTCACCCCGGGACAGGGGTTTTACGAGCAGTACTTC. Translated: CASSQVTPGQGFYEQYF.

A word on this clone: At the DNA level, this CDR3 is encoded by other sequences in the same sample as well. The CDR3 sequence: CAWSVQGNQPQHF. The CDR3 DNA reads TGTGCCTGGAGTGTACAGGGGAATCAGCCCCAGCATTTT. The V and J genes are TRBV30 and TRBJ1-5; 7 nucleotides agree with TRBD1. This CDR3 contains 13 residues. J was trimmed by 4 bases and V by 0 bases; bases with no gene match: 0. Germline V gene lookup returns CDR1 GTSNPN and CDR2 SVGIG (reference sequence).

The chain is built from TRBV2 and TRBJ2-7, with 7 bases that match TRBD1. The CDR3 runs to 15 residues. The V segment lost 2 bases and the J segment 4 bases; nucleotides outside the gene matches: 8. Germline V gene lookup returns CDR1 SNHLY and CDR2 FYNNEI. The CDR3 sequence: CASSENRGAFYEQYF. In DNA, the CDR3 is TGTGCCAGCAGTGAAAACAGGGGCGCATTTTACGAGCAGTACTTC.